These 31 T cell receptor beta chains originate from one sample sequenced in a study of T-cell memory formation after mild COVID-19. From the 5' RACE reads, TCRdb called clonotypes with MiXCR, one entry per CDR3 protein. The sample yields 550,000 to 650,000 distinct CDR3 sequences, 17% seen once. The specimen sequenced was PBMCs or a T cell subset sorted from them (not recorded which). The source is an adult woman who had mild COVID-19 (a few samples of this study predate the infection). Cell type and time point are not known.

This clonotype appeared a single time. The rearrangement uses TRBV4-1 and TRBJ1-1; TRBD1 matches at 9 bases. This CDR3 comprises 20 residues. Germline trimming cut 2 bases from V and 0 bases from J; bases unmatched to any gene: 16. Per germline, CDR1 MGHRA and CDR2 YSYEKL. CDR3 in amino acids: CASSQSPNRDRASMNTEAFF. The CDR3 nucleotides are TGCGCCAGCAGCCAATCACCCAACCGGGACAGGGCTTCGATGAACACTGAAGCTTTCTTT.

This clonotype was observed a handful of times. The CDR3 spells CASSGRLAGGSYNEQFF. The DNA of the CDR3 is TGTGCCAGCAGCGGGCGACTAGCGGGAGGTTCGTATAATGAGCAGTTCTTC. The chain uses TRBV9 and TRBJ2-1, with 13 positions matching TRBD2. Germline CDR1 SGDLS, CDR2 YYNGEE. The length of the CDR3 is 17 residues. V dropped 3 bases and J dropped 7; count of bases not matched to a gene: 10. Supplemented by reference TRBV9 and TRBJ2-1, the full variable domain reads DSGVTQTPKHLITATGQRVTLRCSPRSGDLSVYWYQQSLDQGLQFLIQYYNGEERAKGNILERFSAQQFPDLHSELNLSSLELGDSALYFCASSGRLAGGSYNEQFFGPGTRLTVL.

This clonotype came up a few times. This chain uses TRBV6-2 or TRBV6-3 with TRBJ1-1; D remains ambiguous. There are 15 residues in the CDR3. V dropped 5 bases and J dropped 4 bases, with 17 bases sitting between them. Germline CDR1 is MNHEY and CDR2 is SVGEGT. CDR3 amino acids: CASSPMTLAGTEAFF. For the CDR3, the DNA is TGTGCCAGCAGTCCCATGACACTAGCGGGCACTGAAGCTTTCTTT.

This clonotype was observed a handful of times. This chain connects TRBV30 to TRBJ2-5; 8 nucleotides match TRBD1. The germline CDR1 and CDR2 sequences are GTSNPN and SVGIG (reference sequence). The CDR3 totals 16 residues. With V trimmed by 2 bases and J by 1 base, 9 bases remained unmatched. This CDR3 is CAWSRRTGIPQETQYF. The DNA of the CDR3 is TGTGCCTGGAGTAGGAGGACAGGGATCCCCCAAGAGACCCAGTACTTC.

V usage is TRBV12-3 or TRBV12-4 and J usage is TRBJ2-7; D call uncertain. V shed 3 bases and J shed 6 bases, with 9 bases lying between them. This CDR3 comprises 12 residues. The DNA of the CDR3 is TGTGCCAGCAGTTTTTGGGAAGGCGAGCAGTACTTC. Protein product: CASSFWEGEQYF.

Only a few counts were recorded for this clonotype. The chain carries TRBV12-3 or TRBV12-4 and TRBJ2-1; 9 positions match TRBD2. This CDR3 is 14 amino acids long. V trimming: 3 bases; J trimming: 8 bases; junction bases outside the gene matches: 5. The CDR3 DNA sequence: TGTGCCAGCAGTTTGACTAGCGGTGGGCATGAGCAGTTCTTC. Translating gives CASSLTSGGHEQFF.

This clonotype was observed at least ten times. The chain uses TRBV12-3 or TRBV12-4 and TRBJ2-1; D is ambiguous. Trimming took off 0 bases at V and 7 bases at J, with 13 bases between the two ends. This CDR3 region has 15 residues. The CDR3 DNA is TGTGCCAGCAGTTTAGCGGCCCTGGGGTCTAATGAGCAGTTCTTC. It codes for CASSLAALGSNEQFF.

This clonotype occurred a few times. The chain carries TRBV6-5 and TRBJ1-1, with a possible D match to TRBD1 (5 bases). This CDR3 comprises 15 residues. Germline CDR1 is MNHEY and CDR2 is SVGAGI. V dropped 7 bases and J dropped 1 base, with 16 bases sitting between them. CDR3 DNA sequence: TGTGCCAGCACCCGGGACCGCGGGCAGAACACTGAAGCTTTCTTT. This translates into CASTRDRGQNTEAFF.

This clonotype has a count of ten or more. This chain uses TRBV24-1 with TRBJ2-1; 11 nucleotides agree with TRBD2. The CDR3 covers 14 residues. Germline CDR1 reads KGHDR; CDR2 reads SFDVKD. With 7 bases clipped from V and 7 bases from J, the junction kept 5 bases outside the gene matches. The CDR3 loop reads CATRTSGEGNEQFF. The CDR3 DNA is TGTGCCACCAGGACTAGCGGGGAGGGAAATGAGCAGTTCTTC.

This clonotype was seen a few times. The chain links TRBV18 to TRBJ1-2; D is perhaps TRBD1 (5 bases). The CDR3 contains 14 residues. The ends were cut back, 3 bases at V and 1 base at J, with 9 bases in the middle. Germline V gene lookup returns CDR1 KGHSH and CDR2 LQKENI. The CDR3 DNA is TGTGCCAGCTCACCGGACATGGTTAACTATGGCTACACCTTC. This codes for CASSPDMVNYGYTF.

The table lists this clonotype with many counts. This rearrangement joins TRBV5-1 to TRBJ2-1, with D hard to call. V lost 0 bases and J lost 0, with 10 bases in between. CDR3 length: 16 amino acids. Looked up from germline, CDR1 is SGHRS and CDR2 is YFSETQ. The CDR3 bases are TGCGCCAGCAGCTTGGGCCGAGGAAGCTCCTACAATGAGCAGTTCTTC. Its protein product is CASSLGRGSSYNEQFF. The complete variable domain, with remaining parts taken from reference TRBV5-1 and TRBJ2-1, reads KAGVTQTPRYLIKTRGQQVTLSCSPISGHRSVSWYQQTPGQGLQFLFEYFSETQRNKGNFPGRFSGRQFSNSRSEMNVSTLELGDSALYLCASSLGRGSSYNEQFFGPGTRLTVL.

The CDR3 is CASSFSGPGYEQYF. CDR3 sequence (DNA): TGCGCCAGCAGCTTTTCAGGGCCGGGGTACGAGCAGTACTTC. V gene TRBV5-1 combines with J gene TRBJ2-7, with D perhaps matching TRBD1 or TRBD2 (5 bases each). CDR1 is SGHRS, CDR2 YFSETQ, per germline. V gave up 2 bases and J gave up 4 bases, with 13 bases separating them. The length of the CDR3 is 14 residues.

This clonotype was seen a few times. CDR3 nucleotide sequence: TGTGCCAGCAGCTTAGTAATATCTGGAAACACCATATATTTT. Translation: CASSLVISGNTIYF. V usage is TRBV7-9 and J usage is TRBJ1-3; D remains ambiguous. There are 14 residues in the CDR3. The V gene's germline CDR1 is SEHNR and CDR2 FQNEAQ (reference sequence). V was cut by 1 base and J by 1 base, with 5 bases left in between.

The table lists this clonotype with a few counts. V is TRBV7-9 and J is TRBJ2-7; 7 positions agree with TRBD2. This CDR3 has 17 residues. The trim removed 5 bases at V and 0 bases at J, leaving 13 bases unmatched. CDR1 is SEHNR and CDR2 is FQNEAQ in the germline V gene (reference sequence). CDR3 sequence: CASSPTEASGSSYEQYF. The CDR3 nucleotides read TGTGCCAGCAGCCCTACCGAGGCTAGCGGAAGCTCCTACGAGCAGTACTTC.

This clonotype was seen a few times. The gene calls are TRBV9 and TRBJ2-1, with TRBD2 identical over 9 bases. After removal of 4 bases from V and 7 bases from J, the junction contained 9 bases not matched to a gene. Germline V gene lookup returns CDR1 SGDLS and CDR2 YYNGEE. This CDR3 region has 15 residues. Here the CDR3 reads CASSPSGKFGNEQFF. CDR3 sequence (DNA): TGTGCCAGCAGCCCTAGCGGGAAGTTTGGGAATGAGCAGTTCTTC.

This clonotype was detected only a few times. Written as DNA, the CDR3 is TGTGCCACGGCTACTAGCGGGAGGGCCGGCGACGAGCAGTACTTC. This sequence encodes CATATSGRAGDEQYF. The chain uses TRBV15 and TRBJ2-7, with 13 nucleotides matching TRBD2. With 9 bases clipped from V and 5 bases from J, the junction kept 10 bases outside the gene matches. Germline assignment: CDR1 LNHNV and CDR2 YYDKDF (reference sequence). The CDR3 runs 15 residues.

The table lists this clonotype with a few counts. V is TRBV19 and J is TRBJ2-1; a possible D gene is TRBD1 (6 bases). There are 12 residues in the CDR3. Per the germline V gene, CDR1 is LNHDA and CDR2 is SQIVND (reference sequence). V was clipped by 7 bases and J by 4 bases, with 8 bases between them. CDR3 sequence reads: CASTDSYNEQFF. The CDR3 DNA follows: TGTGCCAGTACGGACAGTTACAATGAGCAGTTCTTC.

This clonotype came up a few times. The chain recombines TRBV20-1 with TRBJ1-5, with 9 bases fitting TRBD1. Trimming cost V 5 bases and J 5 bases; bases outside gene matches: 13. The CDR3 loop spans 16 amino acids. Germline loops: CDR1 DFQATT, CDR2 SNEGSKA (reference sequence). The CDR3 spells CSAVKGQGVRDQPQHF. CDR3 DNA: TGCAGTGCTGTAAAGGGACAGGGAGTTAGGGATCAGCCCCAGCATTTT.

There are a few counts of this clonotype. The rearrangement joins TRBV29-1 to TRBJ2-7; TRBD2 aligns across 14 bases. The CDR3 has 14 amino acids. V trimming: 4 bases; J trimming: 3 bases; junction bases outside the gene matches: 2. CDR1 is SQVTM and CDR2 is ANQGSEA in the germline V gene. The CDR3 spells CSVGGTSGSYEQYF. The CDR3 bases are TGCAGCGTTGGGGGGACTAGCGGGAGCTACGAGCAGTACTTC.

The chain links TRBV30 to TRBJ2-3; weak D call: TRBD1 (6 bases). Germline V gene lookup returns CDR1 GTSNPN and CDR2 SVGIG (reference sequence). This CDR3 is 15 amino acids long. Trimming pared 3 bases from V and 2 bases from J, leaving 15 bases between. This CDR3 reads CAWRAGVSVTDTQYF. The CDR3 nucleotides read TGTGCCTGGAGAGCAGGGGTGTCCGTCACAGATACGCAGTATTTT.

This chain's CDR3 is CASSMDSSYNSPLHF. CDR3 DNA sequence: TGTGCCAGTAGTATGGACAGCTCCTATAATTCACCCCTCCACTTT. The chain uses TRBV19 and TRBJ1-6, with D possibly being TRBD1 (6 bases). The V end was cut by 3 bases, the J end by 0 bases, with 6 bases between. The CDR3 loop spans 15 amino acids. Per germline, CDR1 LNHDA and CDR2 SQIVND (reference sequence).

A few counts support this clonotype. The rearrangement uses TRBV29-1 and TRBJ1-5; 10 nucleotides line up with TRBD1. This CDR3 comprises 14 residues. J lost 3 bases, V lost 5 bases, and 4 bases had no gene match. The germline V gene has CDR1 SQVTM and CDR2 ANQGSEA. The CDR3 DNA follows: TGCAGCGTTCGACAGGGGGCCGTCAATCAGCCCCAGCATTTT. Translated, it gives CSVRQGAVNQPQHF.

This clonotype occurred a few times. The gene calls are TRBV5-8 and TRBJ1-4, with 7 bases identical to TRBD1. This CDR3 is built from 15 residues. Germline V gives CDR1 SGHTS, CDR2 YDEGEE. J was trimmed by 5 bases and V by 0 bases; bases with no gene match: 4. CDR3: CASSLVATGNEKLFF. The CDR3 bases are TGTGCCAGCAGCTTGGTAGCGACAGGGAATGAAAAACTGTTTTTT.

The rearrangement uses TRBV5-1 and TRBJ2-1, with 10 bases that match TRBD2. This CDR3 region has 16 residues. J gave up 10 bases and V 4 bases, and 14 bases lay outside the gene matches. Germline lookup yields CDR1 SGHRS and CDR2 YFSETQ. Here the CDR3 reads CASSPVSGGAWREQFF. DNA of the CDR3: TGCGCCAGCAGCCCCGTAAGCGGGGGGGCTTGGCGGGAGCAGTTCTTC.

The CDR3: CSARDKNRGNEQYF. DNA of the CDR3: TGCAGTGCTAGAGATAAAAACAGGGGGAACGAGCAGTACTTC. The chain links TRBV20-1 to TRBJ2-7; 8 positions agree with TRBD1. The germline gives CDR1 DFQATT, CDR2 SNEGSKA (reference sequence). The J segment lost 5 bases and the V segment lost 0 bases, leaving 6 bases of the junction unmatched. This CDR3 comprises 14 residues.

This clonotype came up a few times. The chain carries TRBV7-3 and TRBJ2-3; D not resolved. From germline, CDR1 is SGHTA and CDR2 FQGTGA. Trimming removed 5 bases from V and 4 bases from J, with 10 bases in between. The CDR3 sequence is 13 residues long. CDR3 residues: CASSRVGSDTQYF. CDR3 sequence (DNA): TGTGCCAGCAGCCGAGTGGGGTCAGATACGCAGTATTTT.

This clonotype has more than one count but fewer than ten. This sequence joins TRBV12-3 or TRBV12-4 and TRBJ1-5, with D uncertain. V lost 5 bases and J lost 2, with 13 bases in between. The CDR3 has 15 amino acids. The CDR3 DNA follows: TGTGCCAGCAGTGAAAACGGGGTCCGCAATCAGCCCCAGCATTTT. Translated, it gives CASSENGVRNQPQHF.

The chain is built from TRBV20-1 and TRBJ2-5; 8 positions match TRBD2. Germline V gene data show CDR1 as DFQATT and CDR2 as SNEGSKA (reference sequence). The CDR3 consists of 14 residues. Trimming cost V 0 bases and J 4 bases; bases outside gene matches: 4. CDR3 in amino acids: CSARDSSGAETQYF. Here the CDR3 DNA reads TGCAGTGCTAGAGATAGTAGCGGGGCAGAGACCCAGTACTTC.

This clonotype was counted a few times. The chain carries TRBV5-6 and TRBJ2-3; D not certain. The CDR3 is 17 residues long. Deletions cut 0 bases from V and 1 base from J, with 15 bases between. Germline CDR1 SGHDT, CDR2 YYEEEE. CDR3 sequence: CASSLVVSGDGTDTQYF. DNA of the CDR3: TGTGCCAGCAGCTTGGTCGTCTCTGGGGATGGCACAGATACGCAGTATTTT.

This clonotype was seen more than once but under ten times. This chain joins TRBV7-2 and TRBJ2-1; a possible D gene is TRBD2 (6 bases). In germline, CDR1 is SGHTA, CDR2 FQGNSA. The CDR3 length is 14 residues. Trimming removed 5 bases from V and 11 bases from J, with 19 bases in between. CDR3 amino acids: CASSIGSGSGQQFF. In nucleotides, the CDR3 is TGTGCCAGCAGCATTGGAAGCGGGTCAGGGCAGCAGTTCTTC.

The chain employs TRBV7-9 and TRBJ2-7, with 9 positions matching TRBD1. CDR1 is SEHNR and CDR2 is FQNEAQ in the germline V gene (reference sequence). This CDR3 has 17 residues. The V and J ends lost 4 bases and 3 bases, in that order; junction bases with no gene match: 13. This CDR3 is CASSSPRGTGQNYEQYF. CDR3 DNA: TGTGCCAGCAGCTCCCCCCGGGGGACAGGGCAGAACTACGAGCAGTACTTC.